Shown below are 23 T cell receptor beta chains from a single sample sequenced in a study of blood T cell repertoires in COVID-19 (dated by TCRdb to 2020 to 2021). Libraries came from the immunoSEQ multiplex PCR assay. Not all clones reach the TCRdb copy of this immuneACCESS table, which keeps in-frame sequences only. Checked studies attribute under half of the gap to unresolved V genes and leave the rest unexplained. The sample table lists 210,000 or so clones, less than 90% of them with a count of one. Of the sample, under 2.5% falls within the top ten clones. Sequencing was performed on peripheral blood. These TCRs come from a man aged 40-50 years with active or convalescent COVID-19.

V is TRBV5-1 and J is TRBJ1-4; D not certain. CDR3 length: 16 residues. In germline, CDR1 is SGHRS, CDR2 YFSETQ. V shed 4 bases and J shed 5 bases, with 18 bases lying between them. Here the CDR3 reads CASSPSPPGVNEKLFF. The CDR3 DNA follows: TGCGCCAGCAGCCCCTCCCCCCCGGGAGTCAATGAAAAACTGTTTTTT.

The rearrangement links TRBV7-9 to TRBJ2-1; 8 nucleotides align to TRBD1. The CDR3 is 15 amino acids. The trim removed 3 bases at V and 5 bases at J, leaving 6 bases unmatched. Germline lookup yields CDR1 SEHNR and CDR2 FQNEAQ (reference sequence). The CDR3: CASSLGQATNNEQFF. CDR3 coding DNA: TGTGCCAGCAGCTTGGGACAGGCTACGAACAATGAGCAGTTCTTC. The full variable domain, in which reference TRBV7-9 and TRBJ2-1 provide the parts outside the CDR3, is DTGVSQNPRHKITKRGQNVTFRCDPISEHNRLYWYRQTLGQGPEFLTYFQNEAQLEKSRLLSDRFSAERPKGSFSTLEIQRTEQGDSAMYLCASSLGQATNNEQFFGPGTRLTVL.

This chain connects TRBV27 to TRBJ1-1; D is possibly TRBD1 (5 bases). Germline V lookup: CDR1 MNHEY, CDR2 SMNVEV (reference sequence). Trimming removed 0 bases at V and 4 bases at J, with 12 bases between. CDR3 size: 15 residues. CDR3 in amino acids: CASSLSPREGTEAFF. The CDR3 nucleotides are TGTGCCAGCAGTTTATCACCCAGGGAGGGCACTGAAGCTTTCTTT.

The chain recombines TRBV25-1 with TRBJ1-6; D is possibly TRBD1 (5 bases). From germline, CDR1 is MGHDK and CDR2 SYGVNS. V lost 1 base to trimming and J lost 9 bases, with 16 bases between them. This CDR3 is built from 16 residues. CDR3 sequence (DNA): TGTGCCAGCAGTGAATCAAGGGCAGGGAGGAGTTCACCCCTCCACTTT. It encodes CASSESRAGRSSPLHF. The variable domain in full, completed from reference TRBV25-1 and TRBJ1-6, reads EADIYQTPRYLVIGTGKKITLECSQTMGHDKMYWYQQDPGMELHLIHYSYGVNSTEKGDLSSESTVSRIRTEHFPLTLESARPSHTSQYLCASSESRAGRSSPLHFGNGTRLTVT.

J is TRBJ1-4 and V is TRBV19; no reliable D call. V dropped 1 base and J dropped 11 bases, with 14 bases sitting between them. Germline V CDR1 and CDR2: LNHDA, SQIVND (reference sequence). There are 14 residues in the CDR3. This CDR3 is CASSIGPGTRKLFF. CDR3 bases: TGTGCCAGTAGTATAGGTCCGGGAACTCGGAAACTGTTTTTT.

V and J are TRBV28 and TRBJ1-5, with D possibly being TRBD1 (6 bases). The CDR3 sequence is 15 residues long. Trimming removed 1 base at V and 7 bases at J, with 14 bases between. Germline V gene data show CDR1 as MDHEN and CDR2 as SYDVKM. The chain's CDR3 is CASSLFGGADQPQHF. CDR3 in DNA: TGTGCCAGCAGTTTATTTGGGGGGGCGGACCAGCCCCAGCATTTT.

This rearrangement joins TRBV28 to TRBJ1-5; 10 nucleotides match TRBD1. CDR1 MDHEN and CDR2 SYDVKM come from the germline V gene. The length of the CDR3 is 18 residues. J lost 5 bases, V lost 3 bases, and 13 bases had no gene match. The CDR3 loop reads CASSFLWGQGIVYQPQHF. CDR3 nucleotide sequence: TGTGCCAGCAGTTTTCTGTGGGGACAGGGGATCGTATATCAGCCCCAGCATTTT.

The CDR3 protein is CASSQGSGLAGGYYNEQFF. The CDR3 DNA follows: TGTGCCAGCAGCCAAGGGTCCGGACTAGCGGGGGGGTACTACAATGAGCAGTTCTTC. This sequence joins TRBV3-1 (or the pseudogene TRBV3-2) and TRBJ2-1; 15 nucleotides match TRBD2. The V gene's germline CDR1 is LGHDT and CDR2 YNNKEL (reference sequence). V trimming: 1 base; J trimming: 3 bases; junction bases outside the gene matches: 7. The CDR3 loop spans 19 amino acids.

V usage is TRBV5-1 and J usage is TRBJ2-1; 10 positions agree with TRBD1. The CDR3 has 16 residues. Per the germline V gene, CDR1 is SGHRS and CDR2 is YFSETQ. V dropped 3 bases and J dropped 2; count of bases not matched to a gene: 5. CDR3 sequence: CASSSSGTGAYNEQFF. Written as DNA, the CDR3 is TGCGCCAGCAGCTCCTCCGGGACAGGGGCCTACAATGAGCAGTTCTTC. Looking up the rest from reference TRBV5-1 and TRBJ2-1 gives the full variable domain: KAGVTQTPRYLIKTRGQQVTLSCSPISGHRSVSWYQQTPGQGLQFLFEYFSETQRNKGNFPGRFSGRQFSNSRSEMNVSTLELGDSALYLCASSSSGTGAYNEQFFGPGTRLTVL.

This chain uses TRBV29-1 with TRBJ2-5, with TRBD2 matching 15 bases. Germline assignment: CDR1 SQVTM and CDR2 ANQGSEA. The J segment lost 5 bases and the V segment lost 1 base, leaving 11 bases of the junction unmatched. The CDR3 sequence is 18 residues long. CDR3 bases: TGCAGCGTTGAAGGGTTAGGGACTAGCGGGGGGCCGTGGGAGACCCAGTACTTC. Translation: CSVEGLGTSGGPWETQYF.

V usage is TRBV6-5 and J usage is TRBJ1-5, with D unresolved. Germline V gives CDR1 MNHEY, CDR2 SVGAGI. V lost 6 bases and J 3 bases, leaving 9 bases between the germline ends. There are 13 residues in the CDR3. CDR3 protein: CASRLGVNQPQHF. The CDR3 DNA reads TGTGCCAGCAGATTAGGAGTCAATCAGCCCCAGCATTTT.

The chain joins TRBV19 to TRBJ2-5, with D tentatively TRBD2 (7 bases). This CDR3 has 16 amino acids. The V and J ends lost 3 bases and 5 bases respectively, with 19 bases between them. In germline, CDR1 is LNHDA, CDR2 SQIVND (reference sequence). The CDR3 DNA is TGTGCCAGTAGTATGTCCGGGGCGGGGGCGCGGGAGACCCAGTACTTC. It yields the protein CASSMSGAGARETQYF.

This chain connects TRBV29-1 to TRBJ2-1; TRBD2 matches 12 bases. The J segment lost 0 bases and the V segment lost 3 bases, leaving 6 bases of the junction unmatched. CDR1 SQVTM and CDR2 ANQGSEA come from the germline V gene. The CDR3 runs to 17 residues. Here the CDR3 DNA reads TGCAGCGTTGAGTGGCTAGCGGGAGGGAGCTCCTACAATGAGCAGTTCTTC. This sequence encodes CSVEWLAGGSSYNEQFF.

On this clone: The same CDR3 also results from other DNA sequences found in this sample. This chain links TRBV19 with TRBJ1-1, with D perhaps TRBD1 (6 bases). Germline values: CDR1 LNHDA, CDR2 SQIVND (reference sequence). CDR3 size: 13 residues. Trimming removed 7 bases from V and 1 base from J, with 10 bases in between. The CDR3 region has the DNA TGTGCCAGTACTTGGACAGCGAACACTGAAGCTTTCTTT. Translated, it gives CASTWTANTEAFF.

V gene TRBV4-1 combines with J gene TRBJ1-1; possibly TRBD1 for D (6 bases). Looked up from germline, CDR1 is MGHRA and CDR2 is YSYEKL. This CDR3 contains 15 residues. Between the trimmed V and J ends, which lost 2 bases and 0 bases, there was a span of 10 bases. CDR3 in DNA: TGCGCCAGCAGCCAACCGGGACAACTGAACACTGAAGCTTTCTTT. This encodes CASSQPGQLNTEAFF.

The chain uses TRBV28 and TRBJ1-5; 8 positions match TRBD1. V trimming: 6 bases; J trimming: 7 bases; junction bases outside the gene matches: 14. The CDR3 runs to 16 residues. Per germline, CDR1 MDHEN and CDR2 SYDVKM. CDR3 in amino acids: CASRDQDRGARQPQHF. CDR3 DNA sequence: TGTGCCAGCAGGGACCAAGACAGGGGAGCAAGGCAGCCCCAGCATTTT.

The V gene is TRBV6-5, the J gene TRBJ2-7; D is possibly TRBD2 (5 bases). Germline loops: CDR1 MNHEY, CDR2 SVGAGI. V was pared by 6 bases and J by 0 bases, with 9 bases between. The CDR3 runs 13 residues. Here the CDR3 DNA reads TGTGCCAGCAGACCTGGGAGCTCCTACGAGCAGTACTTC. It is translated as CASRPGSSYEQYF.

The rearrangement joins TRBV2 to TRBJ2-3; 7 bases line up with TRBD2. CDR3 length: 16 amino acids. CDR1 and CDR2 from the germline V gene are SNHLY and FYNNEI. The junction had 11 bases not matched to a gene; V was cut back by 6 bases and J by 2 bases. The CDR3, as DNA: TGTGCCAGCAGGGGCCGGGACTACAAAAACACAGATACGCAGTATTTT. Translated: CASRGRDYKNTDTQYF.

V and J are TRBV6-5 and TRBJ1-4; TRBD1 agrees at 7 bases. Germline CDR1 is MNHEY and CDR2 is SVGAGI. The CDR3 runs to 14 residues. J was trimmed by 7 bases and V by 6 bases; bases with no gene match: 8. The CDR3 here is CASRLQGLGEKLFF. The CDR3 DNA follows: TGTGCCAGCAGACTACAGGGGTTGGGTGAAAAACTGTTTTTT.

The V call is TRBV28, the J call TRBJ1-2, with 7 bases that match TRBD1. CDR1 MDHEN and CDR2 SYDVKM come from the germline V gene. The CDR3 contains 13 residues. V was pared by 6 bases and J by 8 bases, with 9 bases of the junction left unmatched. CDR3 in DNA: TGTGCCAGCAGGACAGGGACAGCGCGAGGCTACACCTTC. The encoded protein is CASRTGTARGYTF.

The chain carries TRBV30 and TRBJ2-5; the D gene is possibly TRBD2 (5 bases). The CDR3 is 15 amino acids. CDR1 is GTSNPN and CDR2 is SVGIG in the germline V gene (reference sequence). Trimming pared 0 bases from V and 0 bases from J, leaving 11 bases between. CDR3 protein: CAWSVQAVYQETQYF. Written as DNA, the CDR3 is TGTGCCTGGAGTGTACAAGCGGTCTACCAAGAGACCCAGTACTTC.

This clone was recorded only once. The V call is TRBV27, the J call TRBJ2-5; perhaps TRBD2 as D (5 bases). V was shortened by 4 bases and J by 1 base, with 13 bases between the two germline ends. There are 15 residues in the CDR3. CDR1 and CDR2 from the germline V gene are MNHEY and SMNVEV (reference sequence). CDR3 residues: CASSSASAGQETQYF. The CDR3 nucleotides are TGTGCCAGCAGTTCAGCGTCTGCGGGCCAAGAGACCCAGTACTTC.

V is TRBV19 and J is TRBJ2-2, with 11 bases lining up with TRBD1. Germline V gene data show CDR1 as LNHDA and CDR2 as SQIVND (reference sequence). This CDR3 has 14 residues. J gave up 6 bases and V 8 bases, and 5 bases lay outside the gene matches. This CDR3 reads CASAGTGGAGELFF. As DNA, the CDR3 is TGTGCCAGTGCCGGGACAGGGGGGGCCGGGGAGCTGTTTTTT.